The following is a TCR beta chain sequence with its context. Its antigen is still unknown. The source of the sample is a study of monozygotic twins with inflammatory bowel disease. No DNA is given; TCRdb re-called the 5' RACE reads and lists each CDR3 protein once. Its clone listing holds roughly 330,000 distinct CDR3 sequences. Study outcomes and limitations: Sharing of clonotypes with others was lower in IBD patients than in healthy twins, and this was especially so with disease activity. Possibly reflecting limited power, no difference in repertoire similarity was found between concordant and discordant twins. On the inverse Simpson index, IBD patients scored lower for TCRbeta diversity than healthy co-twins.

Germline CDR1 MNHNS, CDR2 SASEGT. The CDR3 is 19 residues long. The chain has TRBV6-1 and TRBJ2-7; the D call from TCRdb, TRBD1, cannot be confirmed without DNA. Sequencing input: blood. The sequence was obtained from a human donor with ulcerative colitis or Crohn's disease, or a healthy co-twin of an affected twin (not recorded which). CDR3 loop: CASRKRDRGYSNPTYEQYF.